The 14 T cell receptor beta chains reported below all come from one sample, sequenced in a study of blood T cell repertoires in COVID-19. The repertoire was sequenced with immunoSEQ multiplex PCR; TCRdb's copy has only in-frame clones and lacks some. Among about 180,000 clones listed, around 90% were seen once. The sequenced material came from peripheral blood. The receptors derive from a man between 60 and 75 years old with COVID-19, enrolled during active disease.

V gene TRBV2 combines with J gene TRBJ1-1; D call uncertain. Germline CDR1 is SNHLY and CDR2 is FYNNEI. This CDR3 has 12 amino acids. V lost 2 bases and J 11 bases, leaving 12 bases between the germline ends. Here the CDR3 DNA reads TGTGCCAGCAGTGAATCCCTACTGAAGGCTTTCTTT. It translates to CASSESLLKAFF.

The chain recombines TRBV6-5 with TRBJ1-2; D is unresolved. The CDR3 spans 14 residues. CDR1 and CDR2 from the germline V gene are MNHEY and SVGAGI. V was pared by 10 bases and J by 5 bases, with 20 bases between. In nucleotides, the CDR3 is TGTGCCACCACGCCCGATCGGGGAGCGTATGGCTACACCTTC. Its translation: CATTPDRGAYGYTF.

In its sample, this clone was seen once. The chain is built from TRBV28 and TRBJ1-3; TRBD1 might be the D (5 bases). With 7 bases removed from V and 2 bases from J, the gap between germline ends came to 9 bases. The CDR3 covers 13 residues. Per germline, CDR1 MDHEN and CDR2 SYDVKM. The DNA of the CDR3 is TGTGCCAGCACGACAGAGACTGGAAACACCATATATTTT. Translating gives CASTTETGNTIYF.

The chain carries TRBV7-2 and TRBJ2-7, with D possibly being TRBD2 (5 bases). The V end lost 0 bases, the J end lost 1 base, and 7 bases lay between the germline ends. CDR1 SGHTA and CDR2 FQGNSA come from the germline V gene. The CDR3 loop spans 14 amino acids. CDR3 loop: CASSLAGVSYEQYF. The CDR3 DNA follows: TGTGCCAGCAGCTTAGCCGGGGTTTCCTACGAGCAGTACTTC. Supplemented by reference TRBV7-2 and TRBJ2-7, the full variable domain reads GAGVSQSPSNKVTEKGKDVELRCDPISGHTALYWYRQSLGQGLEFLIYFQGNSAPDKSGLPSDRFSAERTGGSVSTLTIQRTQQEDSAVYLCASSLAGVSYEQYFGPGTRLTVT.

V is TRBV6-2 or TRBV6-3 and J is TRBJ2-3; D not resolved. The germline gives CDR1 MNHEY, CDR2 SVGEGT. This CDR3 has 12 amino acids. V was pared by 5 bases and J by 3 bases, with 6 bases between. CDR3 sequence: CASSQMTDTQYF. CDR3 nucleotide sequence: TGTGCCAGCAGTCAAATGACAGATACGCAGTATTTT.

The rearrangement uses TRBV6-5 and TRBJ1-5; D ambiguous. Germline values: CDR1 MNHEY, CDR2 SVGAGI. The CDR3 consists of 13 residues. Trimming pared 11 bases from V and 4 bases from J, leaving 15 bases between. CDR3 DNA sequence: TGTGCCTCTGGGTTTATCGGGAATCAGCCCCAGCATTTT. It yields the protein CASGFIGNQPQHF.

V usage is TRBV28 and J usage is TRBJ1-3; TRBD1 matches 10 bases. The J segment lost 4 bases and the V segment lost 4 bases, leaving 7 bases of the junction unmatched. Germline values: CDR1 MDHEN, CDR2 SYDVKM. The CDR3 covers 16 residues. As DNA, the CDR3 is TGTGCCAGCAGTTCCCCGGGACAGGGGAACGGAAACACCATATATTTT. The encoded protein is CASSSPGQGNGNTIYF.

This clone was seen a single time. The rearrangement links TRBV6-5 to TRBJ1-6; 7 positions agree with TRBD1. Trimming at V came to 4 bases and at J to 6 bases, leaving 6 bases not matched to a gene. The CDR3 covers 15 residues. Germline CDR1 reads MNHEY; CDR2 reads SVGAGI. This CDR3 reads CASSSPGQFNSPLHF. The CDR3 DNA reads TGTGCCAGCAGTTCCCCGGGACAGTTTAATTCACCCCTCCACTTT.

The rearrangement joins TRBV18 to TRBJ1-3; no clear D gene. Between the trimmed V and J ends, which lost 3 bases and 2 bases, there was a span of 14 bases. This CDR3 comprises 16 residues. Germline V CDR1 and CDR2: KGHSH, LQKENI. CDR3 region: CASSPSGTDTGNTIYF. Written as DNA, the CDR3 is TGTGCCAGCTCACCCTCGGGAACAGATACTGGAAACACCATATATTTT.

A single count supports this clone. The rearrangement uses TRBV6-6 and TRBJ2-5; perhaps TRBD1 as D (6 bases). V lost 5 bases and J lost 5, with 24 bases in between. Germline-derived CDR1 and CDR2 are MNHNY and SVGAGI (reference sequence). The CDR3 runs 17 residues. Here the CDR3 reads CASSPRPRTVKGETQYF. CDR3 DNA sequence: TGTGCCAGCAGTCCACGACCACGGACAGTCAAGGGGGAGACCCAGTACTTC.

The chain recombines TRBV19 with TRBJ2-4; D remains ambiguous. CDR1 is LNHDA, CDR2 SQIVND, per germline (reference sequence). Trimming removed 6 bases from V and 0 bases from J, with 9 bases in between. The length of the CDR3 is 14 residues. Here the CDR3 reads CASSIGVAKNIQYF. In nucleotides, the CDR3 is TGTGCCAGTAGCATCGGAGTAGCCAAAAACATTCAGTACTTC.

The V gene is TRBV6-5, the J gene TRBJ1-1, with D hard to call. Germline assignment: CDR1 MNHEY and CDR2 SVGAGI. Trimming removed 6 bases at V and 1 base at J, with 15 bases between. CDR3 length: 15 residues. The CDR3 region has the DNA TGTGCCAGCAGGGCTGGGTGGGAGGGGAACACTGAAGCTTTCTTT. It specifies CASRAGWEGNTEAFF.

This chain joins TRBV6-5 and TRBJ1-1; the D gene is possibly TRBD1 (6 bases). This CDR3 region has 14 residues. Germline CDR1 is MNHEY and CDR2 is SVGAGI. Trimming took off 5 bases at V and 4 bases at J, with 14 bases between the two ends. CDR3 DNA: TGTGCCAGCAGTCCCCAGGGGAAAGCCACTGAAGCTTTCTTT. This encodes CASSPQGKATEAFF.

The V gene is TRBV16, the J gene TRBJ1-2; a weak D match, TRBD1 (6 bases). Germline CDR1 reads KGHSY; CDR2 reads FQNENV. CDR3 size: 15 residues. V was cut by 0 bases and J by 2 bases, with 10 bases left in between. The CDR3 is CASSQSRQANYGYTF. The CDR3 DNA sequence: TGTGCCAGCAGCCAATCCAGACAGGCAAACTATGGCTACACCTTC.